This T cell receptor (beta chain) is drawn from a study of CD8 T cells in ankylosing spondylitis. Study observations and caveats: With a CD8+ phenotype, disease-linked clones were relatively rare in peripheral blood. Reportedly, significant enrichment of disease-linked clones occurred in matched ankylosing spondylitis synovial fluid. A subset of motif variants has previously been described in the synovial fluid and blood of reactive arthritis.

Quantitative molecular-barcoded 5'-RACE generated the TCR beta libraries. TCRdb passed the 5' RACE reads through MiXCR, listing each CDR3 protein once. Counted here are some 130,000 distinct CDR3 sequences, about 7.3% occurring once; the ten biggest clones make up roughly an eighth. A note on this clonotype: Its antigen is as yet unknown.

The source of this sequence is a female donor with ankylosing spondylitis or in good health (not recorded which). Sequenced sample: blood, either unsorted or a sorted T cell fraction (not recorded which).

CDR3 nucleotide sequence: TGCGCCAGCAGCTTGGCCCTAGCGGGCGGGGAGCTGTTTTTT. It is translated as CASSLALAGGELFF. V is TRBV5-1 and J is TRBJ2-2; 8 nucleotides line up with TRBD2. Trimming cost V 0 bases and J 7 bases; bases outside gene matches: 2. The CDR3 runs 14 residues. Per the germline V gene, CDR1 is SGHRS and CDR2 is YFSETQ.